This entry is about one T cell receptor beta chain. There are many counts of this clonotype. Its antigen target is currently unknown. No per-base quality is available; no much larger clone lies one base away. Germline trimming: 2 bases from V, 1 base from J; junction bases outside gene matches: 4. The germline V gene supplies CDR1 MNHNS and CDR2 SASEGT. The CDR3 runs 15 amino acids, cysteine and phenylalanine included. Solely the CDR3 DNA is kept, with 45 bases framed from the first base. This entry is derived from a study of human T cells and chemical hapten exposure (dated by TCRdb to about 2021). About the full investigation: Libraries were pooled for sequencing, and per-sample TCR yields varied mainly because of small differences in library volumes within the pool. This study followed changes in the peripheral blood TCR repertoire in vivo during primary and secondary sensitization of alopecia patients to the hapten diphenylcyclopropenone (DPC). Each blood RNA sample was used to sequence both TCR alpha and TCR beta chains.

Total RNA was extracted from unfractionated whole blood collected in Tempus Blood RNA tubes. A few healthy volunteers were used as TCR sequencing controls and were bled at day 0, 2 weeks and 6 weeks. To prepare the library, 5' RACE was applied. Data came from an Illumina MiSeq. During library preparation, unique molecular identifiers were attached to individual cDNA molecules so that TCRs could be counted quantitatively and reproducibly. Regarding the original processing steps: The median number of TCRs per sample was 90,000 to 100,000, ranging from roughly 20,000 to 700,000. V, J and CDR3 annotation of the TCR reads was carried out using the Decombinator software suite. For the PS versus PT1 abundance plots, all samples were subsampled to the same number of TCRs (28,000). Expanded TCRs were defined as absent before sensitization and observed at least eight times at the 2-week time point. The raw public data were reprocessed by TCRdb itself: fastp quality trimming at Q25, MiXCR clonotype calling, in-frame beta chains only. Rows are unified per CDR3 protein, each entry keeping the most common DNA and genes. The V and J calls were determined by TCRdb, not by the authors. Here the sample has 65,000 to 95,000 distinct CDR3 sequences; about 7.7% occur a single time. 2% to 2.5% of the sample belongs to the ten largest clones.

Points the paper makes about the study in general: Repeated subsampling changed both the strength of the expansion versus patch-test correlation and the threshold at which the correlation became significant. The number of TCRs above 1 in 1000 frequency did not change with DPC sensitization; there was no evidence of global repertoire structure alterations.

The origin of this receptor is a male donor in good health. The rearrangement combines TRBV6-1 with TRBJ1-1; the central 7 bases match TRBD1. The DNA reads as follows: TGTGCCAGCAGTGAAACCGGGACAGCGAACACTGAAGCTTTCTTT. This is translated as CASSETGTANTEAFF.